This record covers a single TCR beta chain. This sample was included in a study of cytomegalovirus exposure and HLA in healthy donors. PCR used 60 Vbeta primers and 13 Jbeta primers. The protocol was immunoSEQ multiplex PCR, while the TCRdb copy is restricted to in-frame clones and leaves out a portion. The profile shows more than 95,000 clones, 65% to 90% of them singletons. Germline trimming cut 6 bases from V and 5 bases from J; bases unmatched to any gene: 7. The CDR3 covers 14 residues. CDR1 and CDR2 (germline): SNHLY, FYNNEI. The receptor was isolated from a man younger than 45 in good health and CMV-seropositive. Sequenced material: PBMCs. The chain has TRBV2 and TRBJ1-5; TRBD1 aligns across 7 bases. DNA of the CDR3: TGTGCCAGCAGCCTGGGACAGATCTATCAGCCCCAGCATTTT. Its translation: CASSLGQIYQPQHF.